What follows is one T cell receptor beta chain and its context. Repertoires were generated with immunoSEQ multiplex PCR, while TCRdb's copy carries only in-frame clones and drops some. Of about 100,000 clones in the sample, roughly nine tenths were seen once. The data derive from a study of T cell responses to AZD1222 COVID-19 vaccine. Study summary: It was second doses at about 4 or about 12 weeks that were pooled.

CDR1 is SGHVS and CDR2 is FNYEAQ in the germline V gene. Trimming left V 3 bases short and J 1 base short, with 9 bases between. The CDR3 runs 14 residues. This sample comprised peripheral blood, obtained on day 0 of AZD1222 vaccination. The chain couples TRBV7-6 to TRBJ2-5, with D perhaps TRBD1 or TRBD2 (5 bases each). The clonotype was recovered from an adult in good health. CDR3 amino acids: CASSLGPRQETQYF. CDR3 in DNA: TGTGCCAGCAGCTTGGGACCTCGCCAAGAGACCCAGTACTTC.